This T cell receptor (beta chain) was sequenced in a study of identical twins. Study-wide findings and caveats: Twins showed weaker excess sharing in their beta out-of-frame sequences. Modelling underestimated the level of out-of-frame TCR alpha sharing observed in monozygotic twins. While abundant cord blood beta clonotypes carried fewer insertions, memory repertoires showed no such pattern.

TCRdb itself ran the 5' RACE reads through MiXCR, one entry per CDR3 protein. The sample lists about 690,000 distinct CDR3 sequences, approximately 6.1% occurring once. This clonotype was detected ten times or more. Its antigen remains unidentified. Germline values: CDR1 LGHNA, CDR2 YNFKEQ. The length of the CDR3 is 19 residues. J was trimmed by 0 bases and V by 3 bases; bases with no gene match: 4. Healthy Caucasian donors formed the entire cohort. Material for sequencing was naive T cells sorted from blood. The V and J genes are TRBV4-2 and TRBJ2-2, with 16 positions matching TRBD2. The source is a man aged 18 to 30 in good health. The CDR3 bases are TGTGCCAGCAGCCATGACGGGACTAGCGGGAGGGCGAACACCGGGGAGCTGTTTTTT. Translated, it gives CASSHDGTSGRANTGELFF.